This TCR beta chain was found in a study of PD-1 blockade in classical Hodgkin lymphoma. In germline, CDR1 is SGHVS, CDR2 FQNEAQ. V dropped 5 bases and J dropped 2 bases, with 8 bases sitting between them. The CDR3 covers 13 residues. All trial patients relapsed after autologous stem cell transplantation. Patients' outcomes at their best amounted to complete response, partial response or progressive disease. Profiled with immunoSEQ multiplex PCR; TCRdb holds only in-frame clones, not every one. The sample holds about 100,000 clones, approximately 80% seen once. The study, taken as a whole, reports: Sources of repertoire differences remain undefined, possibly disease activity or prior therapy. Researchers reported that CD4+ TCR diversity, though not CD8+, rose significantly by C4D1.

With regard to this clone: The antigen is undetermined.

This chain uses TRBV7-8 with TRBJ2-3; D not certain. The receptor was derived from a human donor with classical Hodgkin lymphoma. The material was peripheral blood mononuclear cells (PBMCs), obtained at baseline. The CDR3 loop is CASSKTVTDTQYF. CDR3 DNA: TGTGCCAGCAGCAAGACTGTCACAGATACGCAGTATTTT.